The 12 T cell receptor beta chains in this list originate from one sample, sequenced in a study of shared clonotypes between healthy human individuals. Measured with immunoSEQ multiplex PCR; TCRdb has only the in-frame clones, and not every one. The repertoire holds about 600,000 clones, with 98% as singletons. Naive CD8 cells lacked CD45RO, underwent positive selection for CCR7 and left out terminally differentiated effector memory CD45RA+ cells. Material: naive CD8+ T cells sorted from blood. All receptors derive from a man aged 25 to 40 in good health.

With regard to this clone: One end of the junction is discordant with germline, which a read error may explain. The chain recombines TRBV11-2 with TRBJ1-4; D is uncertain. Germline CDR1 and CDR2: SGHAT and FQNNGV. The CDR3 runs to 14 residues. The CDR3 DNA is TGTGCCAGCAGTTTAGCGGGGAGCAATGAAAAACTGTTTTTT. Protein: CASSLAGSNEKLFF.

This clone was seen only once. CDR3: CASSLELSALYEQYF. In DNA, the CDR3 is TGTGCCAGCAGCTTAGAATTGTCTGCTCTCTACGAGCAGTACTTC. The chain has TRBV11-2 and TRBJ2-7, with D unresolved. The V and J ends lost 0 bases and 3 bases respectively, with 12 bases between them. The CDR3 totals 15 residues. CDR1 and CDR2 (germline): SGHAT, FQNNGV.

This chain connects TRBV9 to TRBJ2-7; 10 bases map to TRBD2. V lost 0 bases and J lost 5; bases outside the gene matches: 5. Germline V gene sequence: CDR1 SGDLS, CDR2 YYNGEE. CDR3 length: 15 residues. The CDR3 region is CASSVVGLAGDEQYF. In DNA, the CDR3 is TGTGCCAGCAGCGTAGTAGGGCTAGCGGGAGACGAGCAGTACTTC.

The rearrangement joins TRBV6-1 to TRBJ2-7, with 7 bases identical to TRBD1. The CDR3 is 14 amino acids. Germline-derived CDR1 and CDR2 are MNHNS and SASEGT. J gave up 3 bases and V 6 bases, and 8 bases lay outside the gene matches. CDR3 bases: TGTGCCAGCAGCGGGACCGGGACAGACTACGAGCAGTACTTC. It translates to CASSGTGTDYEQYF.

The chain uses TRBV6-1 and TRBJ2-1; maybe TRBD2 (5 bases). The V gene's germline CDR1 is MNHNS and CDR2 SASEGT. The CDR3 extends over 14 amino acids. V was pared by 1 base and J by 4 bases, with 8 bases between. The CDR3 spells CASSEDWRYNEQFF. CDR3 DNA: TGTGCCAGCAGTGAAGATTGGAGGTACAATGAGCAGTTCTTC.

This chain joins TRBV7-8 and TRBJ2-2, with D uncertain. The germline gives CDR1 SGHVS, CDR2 FQNEAQ. Trimming took 3 bases from V and 4 from J, leaving 12 bases between them. This CDR3 is built from 15 residues. The CDR3: CASSFRRSGTGELFF. The CDR3 nucleotides are TGTGCCAGCAGCTTTCGGCGGTCGGGCACCGGGGAGCTGTTTTTT.

V gene TRBV30 combines with J gene TRBJ1-2, with D tentatively TRBD1 (6 bases). This CDR3 has 14 amino acids. Germline V gene sequence: CDR1 GTSNPN, CDR2 SVGIG (reference sequence). The V and J ends lost 3 bases and 4 bases respectively, with 15 bases between them. CDR3 amino acids: CAWSPVGGLYGYTF. DNA of the CDR3: TGTGCCTGGAGCCCTGTCGGGGGCCTCTATGGCTACACCTTC.

This chain joins TRBV6-5 and TRBJ2-1; 8 bases are shared with TRBD2. The CDR3 has 13 residues. J was trimmed by 4 bases and V by 5 bases; bases with no gene match: 1. CDR1 and CDR2 (germline): MNHEY, SVGAGI. CDR3 amino acids: CASSASGYNEQFF. The DNA of the CDR3 is TGTGCCAGCAGTGCTAGCGGGTACAATGAGCAGTTCTTC.

The gene calls are TRBV11-2 and TRBJ2-3; D is ambiguous. The CDR3 is made up of 15 amino acids. V was pared by 2 bases and J by 0 bases, with 9 bases between. The germline CDR1 and CDR2 sequences are SGHAT and FQNNGV. The CDR3 nucleotides are TGTGCCAGCAGCTTATCTGACCGGAGCACAGATACGCAGTATTTT. Its translation: CASSLSDRSTDTQYF.

The V gene is TRBV6-5, the J gene TRBJ2-1, with 8 bases fitting TRBD2. In germline, CDR1 is MNHEY, CDR2 SVGAGI. Trimming took 2 bases from V and 6 from J; bases not matched to a gene: 6. The CDR3 covers 15 residues. In DNA form, the CDR3 reads TGTGCCAGCAGTTACCGGGCTAGCGGGTTCAATGAGCAGTTCTTC. Protein product: CASSYRASGFNEQFF.

The chain recombines TRBV7-2 with TRBJ2-1, with 8 bases matching TRBD2. This CDR3 is built from 18 residues. The germline gives CDR1 SGHTA, CDR2 FQGNSA. Trimming at V came to 4 bases and at J to 4 bases, leaving 15 bases not matched to a gene. CDR3: CASSYGQSGSIWYNEQFF. In DNA form, the CDR3 reads TGTGCCAGCAGCTATGGCCAGAGCGGGAGTATATGGTACAATGAGCAGTTCTTC. Supplemented by reference TRBV7-2 and TRBJ2-1, the full variable domain reads GAGVSQSPSNKVTEKGKDVELRCDPISGHTALYWYRQSLGQGLEFLIYFQGNSAPDKSGLPSDRFSAERTGGSVSTLTIQRTQQEDSAVYLCASSYGQSGSIWYNEQFFGPGTRLTVL.

The rearrangement uses TRBV7-9 and TRBJ2-1; 7 bases are shared with TRBD1. J lost 4 bases, V lost 5 bases, and 8 bases had no gene match. This CDR3 has 15 residues. CDR1 and CDR2 (germline): SEHNR, FQNEAQ (reference sequence). The CDR3 sequence: CASSLDRVGYNEQFF. CDR3 bases: TGTGCCAGCAGCCTAGACAGGGTAGGGTACAATGAGCAGTTCTTC.